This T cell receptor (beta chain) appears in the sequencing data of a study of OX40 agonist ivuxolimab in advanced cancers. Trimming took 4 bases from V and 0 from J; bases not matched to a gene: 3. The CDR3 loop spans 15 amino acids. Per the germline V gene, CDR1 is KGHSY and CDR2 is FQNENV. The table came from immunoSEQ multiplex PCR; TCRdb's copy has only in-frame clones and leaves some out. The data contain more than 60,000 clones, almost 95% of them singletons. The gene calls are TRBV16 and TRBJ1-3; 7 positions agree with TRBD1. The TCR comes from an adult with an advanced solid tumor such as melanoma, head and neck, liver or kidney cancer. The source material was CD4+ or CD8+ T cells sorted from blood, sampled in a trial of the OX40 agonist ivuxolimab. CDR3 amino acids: CASSPRGDSGNTIYF. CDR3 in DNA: TGTGCCAGCAGCCCCAGGGGGGACTCTGGAAACACCATATATTTT. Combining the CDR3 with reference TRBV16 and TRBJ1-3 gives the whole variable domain GEEVAQTPKHLVRGEGQKAKLYCAPIKGHSYVFWYQQVLKNEFKFLISFQNENVFDETGMPKERFSAKCLPNSPCSLEIQATKLEDSAVYFCASSPRGDSGNTIYFGEGSWLTVV.